This T cell receptor (beta chain) came from a study of blood T cell repertoires in COVID-19. Study context: Some COVID-19 samples were acute and others convalescent; all came from the United States, Italy and Spain.

Germline assignment: CDR1 SGHTS and CDR2 YDEGEE. CDR3 size: 12 residues. V was pared by 2 bases and J by 2 bases, with 4 bases between. Original handling: It was from reference gene primer amplification that nucleated cell counts were estimated. Sequencing used immunoSEQ multiplex PCR; TCRdb keeps in-frame clones, though not all of them. V and J calls and clone size follow that table, whereas D and trimming were derived from the DNA. The table shows 320,000 or so clones, with around nine tenths occurring only once. Participant ages covered roughly 18 to 89 years across 24 US areas. Self-reported history from a screening survey and questionnaire set each donor's cohort.

This TCR came from a man aged 60 to 69 who had recovered from COVID-19. The chain couples TRBV5-8 to TRBJ1-1; D gene uncertain. The material sequenced was PBMCs or T cells enriched from blood (not recorded which). The CDR3 bases are TGTGCCAGCAGCTTTTCAAACACTGAAGCTTTCTTT. The encoded protein is CASSFSNTEAFF. Full variable domain (missing parts from reference TRBV5-8 and TRBJ1-1): EAGVTQSPTHLIKTRGQQATLRCSPISGHTSVYWYQQALGLGLQFLLWYDEGEERNRGNFPPRFSGRQFPNYSSELNVNALELEDSALYLCASSFSNTEAFFGQGTRLTVV.